These T cell receptor beta chains were read from a single sample in a study of regulatory T cells in long-lasting Graves disease. TCRdb used MiXCR to reprocess the multiplex PCR reads, holding one entry per CDR3 protein. The table shows more than 450,000 distinct CDR3 sequences, with around 12% occurring only once. This sample also appeared in a second study, on T cells in Graves' hyperthyroidism and ophthalmopathy.

Here the sequenced sample was peripheral blood mononuclear cells (PBMCs), taken at new diagnosis, from a patient treated with antithyroid drugs. Receptor source: a woman in her twenties or thirties with Graves disease. The CDR3 runs from the conserved cysteine through the conserved F or W. A D gene is named only where the DNA matches it firmly. A row's size may be missing; if present it is once, few, many or a size class.

few	TRBV27	TRBD2	TRBJ2-1	CASSPRGVFTNEQFF	TGTGCCAGCAGTCCCCGGGGGGTTTTTACAAATGAGCAGTTCTTC
few	TRBV6-2/TRBV6-3	TRBD1	TRBJ2-7	CASSYRGLLDEQYF	TGTGCCAGCAGCTACAGGGGGCTCTTGGACGAGCAGTACTTC
many	TRBV7-2	NA	TRBJ2-3	CASSLGGPTKDTQYF	TGTGCCAGCAGCTTAGGCGGACCTACAAAAGATACGCAGTATTTT
many	TRBV2	TRBD1	TRBJ2-7	CASGRQGRTYEQYF	TGTGCCAGCGGGAGACAGGGCCGGACCTACGAGCAGTACTTC
NA	TRBV18	TRBD1	TRBJ2-3	CASSTGQIDTDTQYF	TGTGCCAGCTCAACGGGACAGATTGACACAGATACGCAGTATTTT
many	TRBV2	NA	TRBJ2-7	CASSDNPRIGTTTYEQYF	TGTGCCAGCAGTGATAACCCGCGGATAGGGACGACGACCTACGAGCAGTACTTC
many	TRBV15	TRBD1	TRBJ1-4	CATSRGADRLNEKLFF	TGTGCCACCAGCAGAGGGGCGGACAGGCTCAATGAAAAACTGTTTTTT
NA	TRBV4-2	TRBD2	TRBJ2-7	CASSRSSSGINEQYF	TGTGCCAGCAGCCGGTCGTCTAGCGGGATAAACGAGCAGTACTTC
many	TRBV7-3	NA	TRBJ1-1	CASSPGAGTEAFF	TGTGCCAGCAGCCCCGGAGCGGGCACTGAAGCTTTCTTT
few	TRBV12-3/TRBV12-4	NA	TRBJ2-1	CASSLTPGGGEQFF	TGTGCCAGCAGTTTAACCCCCGGGGGTGGTGAGCAGTTCTTC
few	TRBV12-3/TRBV12-4	NA	TRBJ2-1	CASSFVRGRGEQFF	TGTGCCAGCAGTTTTGTCAGGGGACGAGGTGAGCAGTTCTTC
many	TRBV27	NA	TRBJ1-5	CASGPLVTPGQPQHF	TGTGCCAGCGGGCCTCTGGTCACCCCGGGACAGCCCCAGCATTTT
NA	TRBV4-3	NA	TRBJ1-1	CASSQDRLAGAFF	TGCGCCAGCAGCCAAGACAGATTGGCGGGAGCTTTCTTT
many	TRBV20-1	NA	TRBJ2-3	CSARRIGTDTQYF	TGCAGTGCTAGGAGGATCGGTACAGATACGCAGTATTTT
many	TRBV2	NA	TRBJ1-1	CASSERWNTEAFF	TGTGCCAGCAGTGAAAGGTGGAACACTGAAGCTTTCTTT
many	TRBV6-1	NA	TRBJ2-7	CASSTSSYEQYF	TGTGCCAGCAGCACCAGCTCCTACGAGCAGTACTTC
NA	TRBV5-1	TRBD2	TRBJ2-7	CASRLAGGGSYEQYF	TGCGCCAGCAGGCTAGCGGGAGGAGGATCCTACGAGCAGTACTTC
NA	TRBV28	TRBD2	TRBJ2-7	CASNPRLLAGVNEQYF	TGTGCCAGCAACCCCCGGCTGCTAGCGGGAGTAAACGAGCAGTACTTC
many	TRBV15	NA	TRBJ2-5	CATSRDQETQYF	TGTGCCACCAGCAGAGATCAGGAGACCCAGTACTTC
NA	TRBV20-1	NA	TRBJ2-5	CSARGPEQETQYF	TGCAGTGCTAGAGGCCCGGAACAAGAGACCCAGTACTTC
many	TRBV29-1	NA	TRBJ1-1	CSTATRRGNTEAFF	TGCAGCACTGCGACCCGGAGGGGGAACACTGAAGCTTTCTTT
many	TRBV7-8	TRBD1	TRBJ1-3	CASSRDRATSGNTIYF	TGTGCCAGCAGCCGGGACAGGGCCACCTCTGGAAACACCATATATTTT